This T cell receptor beta chain came from a study of cytomegalovirus exposure and HLA in healthy donors. The primer mix had 60 Vbeta and 13 Jbeta primers. Generated by immunoSEQ multiplex PCR, the TCRdb table keeps only in-frame clones and is missing some. The data contain 150,000 or so clones, roughly four fifths of them seen just once; the ten biggest clones take up under 2%. This clone was detected a few times. The target antigen is unknown. Regarding the study as a whole: While the bulk of TCR sequences proved rare, some public TCRs turned up in many donors. According to the study, 160 or so TCR beta chains were cytomegalovirus-associated. Earlier results showed most TCR beta V segments being productive about 87% or about 30% of the time.

This CDR3 has 16 amino acids. Per the germline V gene, CDR1 is MNHEY and CDR2 is SMNVEV (reference sequence). V shed 7 bases and J shed 4 bases, with 20 bases lying between them. This chain connects TRBV27 to TRBJ2-1; possible D gene TRBD1, 6 bases. The TCR sequence derives from a man between 35 and 55 years old in good health and CMV-seronegative. Material for sequencing was PBMCs. The CDR3 DNA reads as TGTGCCAGCACGGCGAGAGGGACACAACAATACAATGAGCAGTTCTTC. Its translation is CASTARGTQQYNEQFF.